This TCR beta chain was identified during a study of blood T cell repertoires in COVID-19. About the study: PBMCs, B-cell-depleted T cells, or T cells provided the cDNA or gDNA that made up the material.

Per the authors' pipeline: Researchers report that nucleated cell counts were estimated from reference gene primer amplification. The data were produced by immunoSEQ multiplex PCR, yet TCRdb's version contains in-frame clones alone and is incomplete. V and J calls plus clone size are reproduced from that table; the DNA served to infer D and trimming. The sample records a few hundred thousand clones, about 90% being singletons. Symptom resolution, clearance, or two negative PCRs marked donors in Cohort 3 as recovered. Germline V gene lookup returns CDR1 MDHEN and CDR2 SYDVKM. Germline trimming cut 5 bases from V and 2 bases from J; bases unmatched to any gene: 27. CDR3 length: 21 amino acids.

Sample: PBMCs or T cells enriched from blood (not recorded which). The TCR sequence derives from a woman aged 25 to 45 who had recovered from COVID-19. The V call is TRBV28, the J call TRBJ2-7, with TRBD2 matching over 7 bases. The DNA of the CDR3 is TGTGCCAGCAGTACGTATCTAACCCGGTGGGAGGGCCTGGTCGGGACCTACGAGCAGTACTTC. Its translation is CASSTYLTRWEGLVGTYEQYF.